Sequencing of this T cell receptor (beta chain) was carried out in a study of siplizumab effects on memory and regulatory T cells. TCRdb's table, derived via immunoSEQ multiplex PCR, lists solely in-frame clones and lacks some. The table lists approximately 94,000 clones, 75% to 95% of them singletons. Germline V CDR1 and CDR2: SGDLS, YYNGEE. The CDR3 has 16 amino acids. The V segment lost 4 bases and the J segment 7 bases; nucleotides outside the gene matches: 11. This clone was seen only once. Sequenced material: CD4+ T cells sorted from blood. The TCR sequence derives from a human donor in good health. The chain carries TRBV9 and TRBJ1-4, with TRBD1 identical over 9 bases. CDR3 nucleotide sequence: TGTGCCAGCAGCCCGCAAAACAGGGGGCGGGTTGAAAAACTGTTTTTT. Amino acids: CASSPQNRGRVEKLFF.